The 32 T cell receptor beta chains listed next were all sequenced from one sample in a study of chemoradiotherapy in HPV16-positive cancers. The assay was immunoSEQ multiplex PCR, and TCRdb's table has in-frame clones only and misses some. The table has 9,500 to 15,000 clones, approximately 86% seen once. The specimen comprised blood, sampled from a patient who underwent chemoradiotherapy. All receptors come from a human donor with HPV-associated anogenital cancer.

The V gene is TRBV5-4, the J gene TRBJ1-1, with D perhaps matching TRBD1 (5 bases). The CDR3 spans 15 residues. Trimming removed 4 bases at V and 1 base at J, with 14 bases between. Germline V gene lookup returns CDR1 SGHNT and CDR2 YYREEE (reference sequence). The CDR3 DNA reads as TGTGCCAGCAGCCCGGGTGGGGGAGGGAACACTGAAGCTTTCTTT. Encoded protein: CASSPGGGGNTEAFF.

The chain combines TRBV7-9 with TRBJ2-5; 12 bases map to TRBD1. The V and J ends lost 1 base and 5 bases, in that order; junction bases with no gene match: 8. This CDR3 is built from 17 residues. From germline, CDR1 is SEHNR and CDR2 FQNEAQ (reference sequence). The CDR3, as DNA: TGTGCCAGCAGCTTAGGGCCGGGACAGGGGGCGCGGGAGACCCAGTACTTC. Protein sequence: CASSLGPGQGARETQYF.

V usage is TRBV7-8 and J usage is TRBJ1-2; TRBD1 is a possible D gene (6 bases). The CDR3 is 15 amino acids. Germline loops: CDR1 SGHVS, CDR2 FQNEAQ. With 6 bases removed from V and 4 bases from J, the gap between germline ends came to 18 bases. CDR3 in DNA: TGTGCCAGCAGTTTGGCGGGGGGGGCTGGCTATGGCTACACCTTC. It yields the protein CASSLAGGAGYGYTF.

This sequence joins TRBV10-1 and TRBJ2-7; tentatively, D is TRBD1 (6 bases). V was clipped by 4 bases and J by 0 bases, with 19 bases between them. Looked up from germline, CDR1 is WNHNN and CDR2 is SYGVQD (reference sequence). This CDR3 has 17 amino acids. CDR3 bases: TGCGCCAGCAGTGGCCCTACAGGGAAAACGAGCTCCTACGAGCAGTACGTC. Translation: CASSGPTGKTSSYEQYV.

V and J are TRBV19 and TRBJ1-2; maybe TRBD1 (6 bases). The CDR3 extends over 15 amino acids. V was clipped by 10 bases and J by 3 bases, with 21 bases between them. The germline CDR1 and CDR2 sequences are LNHDA and SQIVND (reference sequence). CDR3 nucleotides: TGTGCCACCCGCCCCTGGACAGCAAACTACTATGGCTACACCTTC. Translation gives CATRPWTANYYGYTF.

This clone was recorded only once. V gene TRBV6-1 combines with J gene TRBJ2-7, with 8 nucleotides matching TRBD2. Germline assignment: CDR1 MNHNS and CDR2 SASEGT. The CDR3 sequence is 15 residues long. Trimming cost V 4 bases and J 1 base; bases outside gene matches: 6. CDR3 nucleotides: TGTGCCAGCAGTGTTCCGGGACTAGGGTCCTACGAGCAGTACGTC. Its protein is CASSVPGLGSYEQYV.

The V and J genes are TRBV6-5 and TRBJ1-4; 7 nucleotides align to TRBD1. Per the germline V gene, CDR1 is MNHEY and CDR2 is SVGAGI. This CDR3 has 13 residues. The V segment lost 6 bases and the J segment 6 bases; nucleotides outside the gene matches: 4. The CDR3 reads CASRKGQYEKLFF. The DNA for the CDR3 is TGTGCCAGCAGAAAGGGACAGTATGAAAAACTGTTTTTT.

V usage is TRBV18 and J usage is TRBJ1-1, with D possibly TRBD1 on 6 matching bases. The CDR3 sequence is 15 residues long. The V end was cut by 1 base, the J end by 4 bases, with 13 bases between. Looked up from germline, CDR1 is KGHSH and CDR2 is LQKENI. CDR3 in amino acids: CASSPLGQTATEAFF. CDR3 sequence (DNA): TGTGCCAGCTCACCACTAGGACAGACAGCCACTGAAGCTTTCTTT.

As for this clone: The junction departs from the called germline gene at one end, perhaps through a read error. The rearrangement uses TRBV5-6 and TRBJ1-6; the match to TRBD1 covers 7 bases. The CDR3 is 14 residues long. Germline CDR1 reads SGHDT; CDR2 reads YYEEEE. This chain's CDR3 is CASGYQRGGTAPNF. CDR3 nucleotide sequence: TGTGCCAGCGGCTACCAACGTGGCGGGACAGCTCCGAACTTT.

This chain links TRBV7-9 with TRBJ2-3; D uncertain. The CDR3 contains 15 residues. V lost 1 base, J lost 4 bases, and 12 bases lay in between. Germline CDR1 is SEHNR and CDR2 is FQNEAQ (reference sequence). DNA for the CDR3: TGTGCCAGCAGCTTAGGGGTTACCGGCGCAGATACGCAGTATTTT. Encoded protein: CASSLGVTGADTQYF.

The V call is TRBV19, the J call TRBJ1-2, with D possibly TRBD1 on 6 matching bases. The CDR3 runs 15 residues. V was pared by 2 bases and J by 3 bases, with 13 bases between. From germline, CDR1 is LNHDA and CDR2 SQIVND (reference sequence). In DNA, the CDR3 is TGTGCCAGTAGTATACAGGACAGTAGCGACTATGGCTACACCTTC. Residues: CASSIQDSSDYGYTF.

CDR3 amino acids: CASSPYSSSGNPNTGELFF. DNA of the CDR3: TGTGCCAGCTCACCATATTCTTCTAGCGGTAATCCGAACACCGGGGAGCTGTTTTTT. This chain joins TRBV18 and TRBJ2-2, with 7 positions matching TRBD2. Germline-derived CDR1 and CDR2 are KGHSH and LQKENI. Trimming removed 2 bases from V and 0 bases from J; junction bases left unmatched: 12. The CDR3 extends over 19 amino acids.

The chain employs TRBV19 and TRBJ1-5; weak D call: TRBD1 (6 bases). Germline V lookup: CDR1 LNHDA, CDR2 SQIVND (reference sequence). The CDR3 contains 18 residues. Trimming took 9 bases from V and 7 from J, leaving 31 bases between them. The CDR3 sequence: CASPPGTPKECILQPQHF. The CDR3 DNA reads as TGTGCCAGCCCTCCTGGGACACCTAAAGAGTGCATACTGCAGCCCCAGCATTTT. Combining the CDR3 with reference TRBV19 and TRBJ1-5 gives the whole variable domain DGGITQSPKYLFRKEGQNVTLSCEQNLNHDAMYWYRQDPGQGLRLIYYSQIVNDFQKGDIAEGYSVSREKKESFPLTVTSAQKNPTAFYLCASPPGTPKECILQPQHFGDGTRLSIL.

The rearrangement joins TRBV11-1 to TRBJ2-7, with D possibly being TRBD1 (5 bases). Trimming removed 4 bases from V and 1 base from J, with 14 bases in between. CDR1 SGHAT and CDR2 FQDESV come from the germline V gene (reference sequence). The CDR3 has 15 amino acids. The CDR3 spells CASSSGMTLSYEQYF. CDR3 sequence (DNA): TGTGCCAGCAGCTCAGGGATGACCCTTTCCTACGAGCAGTACTTC. Full variable domain (outside the CDR3, taken from reference TRBV11-1 and TRBJ2-7): EAEVAQSPRYKITEKSQAVAFWCDPISGHATLYWYRQILGQGPELLVQFQDESVVDDSQLPKDRFSAERLKGVDSTLKIQPAELGDSAMYLCASSSGMTLSYEQYFGPGTRLTVT.

This sequence joins TRBV6-6 and TRBJ2-7; D is possibly TRBD1 (5 bases). The CDR3 is 13 residues long. Germline CDR1 reads MNHNY; CDR2 reads SVGAGI (reference sequence). V was pared by 6 bases and J by 5 bases, with 14 bases between. The CDR3 sequence is CASRGRVNHEQYF. The CDR3 DNA is TGTGCCAGCAGGGGCAGGGTAAACCACGAGCAGTACTTC.

The V gene is TRBV9, the J gene TRBJ2-2; possibly TRBD2 for D (6 bases). V lost 3 bases, J lost 7 bases, and 19 bases lay in between. The CDR3 is 16 amino acids. Germline-derived CDR1 and CDR2 are SGDLS and YYNGEE. The CDR3 region is CASSAGDFLGSGELFF. The CDR3 region has the DNA TGTGCCAGCAGCGCCGGGGACTTCCTTGGGAGCGGGGAGCTGTTTTTT.

The chain employs TRBV18 and TRBJ2-2; TRBD2 agrees at 7 bases. The CDR3 runs 16 residues. Germline CDR1 KGHSH, CDR2 LQKENI. The V gene end was trimmed by 3 bases and the J gene end by 3 bases; junction bases not matched to a gene: 7. The CDR3 region is CASSPRSSGYTGELFF. In DNA form, the CDR3 reads TGTGCCAGCTCACCTAGGTCTAGCGGATACACCGGGGAGCTGTTTTTT.

The V and J genes are TRBV11-2 and TRBJ1-3; tentatively, D is TRBD1 (6 bases). The CDR3 runs to 16 residues. Germline loops: CDR1 SGHAT, CDR2 FQNNGV. Trimming removed 5 bases from V and 4 bases from J, with 18 bases in between. CDR3 protein: CASSPKGGQWGNTIYF. The CDR3 nucleotides read TGTGCCAGCAGCCCGAAGGGGGGGCAGTGGGGAAACACCATATATTTT.

This CDR3 reads CASSSGISGNTIYF. The CDR3, as DNA: TGCGCCAGCAGCTCAGGGATCTCTGGAAACACCATATATTTT. The chain has TRBV5-1 and TRBJ1-3; D is possibly TRBD1 (5 bases). Per the germline V gene, CDR1 is SGHRS and CDR2 is YFSETQ. This CDR3 contains 14 residues. V was pared by 3 bases and J by 0 bases, with 7 bases between.

The chain couples TRBV6-5 to TRBJ1-1, with 7 nucleotides matching TRBD1. The V gene end was trimmed by 5 bases and the J gene end by 8 bases; junction bases not matched to a gene: 8. The germline gives CDR1 MNHEY, CDR2 SVGAGI. There are 13 residues in the CDR3. The CDR3 nucleotides are TGTGCCAGCAGTCCTAAAAACAGGGGAGAAGCTTTCTTT. Translating it yields CASSPKNRGEAFF.

The V call is TRBV7-3, the J call TRBJ1-1; TRBD1 might be the D (5 bases). Germline V CDR1 and CDR2: SGHTA, FQGTGA. The CDR3 sequence is 13 residues long. The ends were cut back, 5 bases at V and 0 bases at J, with 7 bases in the middle. CDR3 residues: CASSLDMNTEAFF. CDR3 coding DNA: TGTGCCAGCAGCCTGGACATGAACACTGAAGCTTTCTTT.

The table lists this clone with a count of one. CDR3 loop: CASSLTGGNEQYF. In DNA, the CDR3 is TGTGCCAGCAGTTTAACAGGGGGCAACGAGCAGTACTTC. The chain couples TRBV6-6 to TRBJ2-5, with 9 positions matching TRBD1. Matching the DNA end better, TRBJ2-7 makes the J call doubtful. CDR1 and CDR2 from the germline V gene are MNHNY and SVGAGI (reference sequence). The CDR3 extends over 13 amino acids.

V gene TRBV5-5 combines with J gene TRBJ1-1, with TRBD1 matching over 9 bases. CDR3 length equals 16 residues. Germline V gives CDR1 SGHKS, CDR2 YYEKEE (reference sequence). J was trimmed by 2 bases and V by 3 bases; bases with no gene match: 8. CDR3 residues: CASSSRPGQGNTEAFF. CDR3 DNA sequence: TGTGCCAGCAGCTCAAGACCGGGACAGGGAAACACTGAAGCTTTCTTT.

This clone has only one observation. The rearrangement joins TRBV5-4 to TRBJ1-2, with D hard to call. V lost 0 bases and J lost 4, with 10 bases in between. The CDR3 covers 14 residues. Per the germline V gene, CDR1 is SGHNT and CDR2 is YYREEE (reference sequence). CDR3 sequence reads: CASSLGTGSYGYTF. The CDR3 region has the DNA TGTGCCAGCAGCTTGGGGACGGGTAGCTATGGCTACACCTTC.

This clone has a single count. The chain employs TRBV6-6 and TRBJ2-2; D is uncertain. The CDR3 runs to 15 residues. Per germline, CDR1 MNHNY and CDR2 SVGAGI (reference sequence). With 3 bases removed from V and 2 bases from J, the gap between germline ends came to 10 bases. The CDR3 region is CASSYESSNTGELFF. The DNA of the CDR3 is TGTGCCAGCAGTTATGAATCATCTAACACCGGGGAGCTGTTTTTT.

This chain links TRBV10-3 with TRBJ1-2, with 8 bases lining up with TRBD1. With V trimmed by 3 bases and J by 7 bases, 16 bases remained unmatched. This CDR3 is 17 amino acids long. CDR1 is ENHRY and CDR2 is SYGVKD in the germline V gene. This CDR3 is CAISEFRIFTGQGGYTF. The CDR3 DNA follows: TGTGCCATCAGTGAATTCCGTATATTCACCGGACAGGGTGGCTACACCTTC.

The chain uses TRBV11-2 and TRBJ2-1, with D unclear. The CDR3 has 11 residues. Per the germline V gene, CDR1 is SGHAT and CDR2 is FQNNGV. The V end lost 5 bases, the J end lost 8 bases, and 7 bases lay between the germline ends. This chain's CDR3 is CASSPQDEQFF. The CDR3 DNA reads TGTGCCAGCAGCCCCCAGGATGAGCAGTTCTTC.

The CDR3 nucleotides read TGTGCCTCAGTGATAGCTAACTATGGCTACACCTTC. Its translation: CASVIANYGYTF. The rearrangement uses TRBV30 and TRBJ1-2; D unclear. Deletions cut 7 bases from V and 0 bases from J, with 9 bases between. Germline V gives CDR1 GTSNPN, CDR2 SVGIG (reference sequence). The CDR3 contains 12 residues. Looking up the rest from reference TRBV30 and TRBJ1-2 gives the full variable domain: SQTIHQWPATLVQPVGSPLSLECTVEGTSNPNLYWYRQAAGRGLQLLFYSVGIGQISSEVPQNLSASRPQDRQFILSSKKLLLSDSGFYLCASVIANYGYTFGSGTRLTVV.

This clone was seen just once. The V and J genes are TRBV27 and TRBJ2-3; D is ambiguous. Germline CDR1 is MNHEY and CDR2 is SMNVEV (reference sequence). The CDR3 consists of 11 residues. Trimming took off 8 bases at V and 1 base at J, with 4 bases between the two ends. CDR3 loop: CASRRTDTQYF. As DNA, the CDR3 is TGTGCCAGCCGACGCACAGATACGCAGTATTTT.

The chain is built from TRBV7-9 and TRBJ1-6; no clear D. CDR1 and CDR2 (germline): SEHNR, FQNEAQ (reference sequence). This CDR3 region has 15 residues. V gave up 2 bases and J gave up 9 bases, with 14 bases separating them. The CDR3 here is CASSLSSGVGSPLHF. The CDR3 DNA reads as TGTGCCAGCAGCTTAAGTTCCGGGGTTGGTTCACCCCTCCACTTT.

The J gene is TRBJ2-3, the V gene TRBV30; 7 bases map to TRBD2. Trimming at V came to 3 bases and at J to 2 bases, leaving 11 bases not matched to a gene. The CDR3 has 16 residues. Germline CDR1 reads GTSNPN; CDR2 reads SVGIG (reference sequence). The CDR3 DNA reads TGTGCCTGGAGCCCGGGACTAAAAAGCTCCACAGATACGCAGTATTTT. It codes for CAWSPGLKSSTDTQYF.

The chain carries TRBV19 and TRBJ1-5; the D is unclear. Trimming removed 5 bases at V and 4 bases at J, with 6 bases between. The germline CDR1 and CDR2 sequences are LNHDA and SQIVND (reference sequence). The CDR3 totals 12 residues. The CDR3 DNA reads as TGTGCCAGTAGTTACCCGAATCAGCCCCAGCATTTT. This gives the protein CASSYPNQPQHF. The full variable domain, in which reference TRBV19 and TRBJ1-5 provide the parts outside the CDR3, is DGGITQSPKYLFRKEGQNVTLSCEQNLNHDAMYWYRQDPGQGLRLIYYSQIVNDFQKGDIAEGYSVSREKKESFPLTVTSAQKNPTAFYLCASSYPNQPQHFGDGTRLSIL.